This is a list of T cell receptor beta chains from one sample in a study of T-cell reconstitution after alpha-beta-depleted transplantation in children. TCRdb fed the PCR reads into MiXCR, producing one record per CDR3 protein. The table lists around 700,000 distinct CDR3 sequences, under 15% of them singletons. The sample here was PBMCs, taken before TCRalphabeta/CD19-depleted stem cell transplant. These receptors came from a girl between 2 and 10 years old with congenital amegakaryocytic thrombocytopenia, due to receive a stem cell transplant. Both conserved end residues are part of each CDR3. Fields, in order: CDR3 protein, V gene, J gene.

CASSLSHRVETQYF	TRBV27	TRBJ2-5
CSVEFLSVVVPGVQFF	TRBV29-1	TRBJ2-1
CASSRDFGNSPLHF	TRBV3-1	TRBJ1-6
CASSKGAHSGLDEQFF	TRBV5-1	TRBJ2-1
CSAGAGTAYGYTF	TRBV20-1	TRBJ1-2
CASSQDFPNLYNEQFF	TRBV3-1	TRBJ2-1
CSARRMVGDEQFF	TRBV20-1	TRBJ2-1
CASSLEVSGVTSTDTQYF	TRBV5-1	TRBJ2-3
CASRTTALGPQETQYF	TRBV5-1	TRBJ2-5
CSASELVSYNEQFF	TRBV20-1	TRBJ2-1
CASSLWQGALQETQYF	TRBV7-2	TRBJ2-5
CASSSGLAGVPDTQYF	TRBV28	TRBJ2-3
CASSPAQTSGRHNEQFF	TRBV5-1	TRBJ2-1
CASSVQALETQYF	TRBV10-2	TRBJ2-5
CASSPDVLNEQYF	TRBV5-1	TRBJ2-7
CASSLFYQDPGFF	TRBV7-2	TRBJ2-1
CASSLGVRNTEAFF	TRBV5-1	TRBJ1-1
CASSPPGTSLHEQYF	TRBV7-9	TRBJ2-7
CSAPGTQLAGVYEQYF	TRBV20-1	TRBJ2-7
CASSLYLDRGGRGVNNEQFF	TRBV5-6	TRBJ2-1
CASSPTLAGAPNEQFF	TRBV14	TRBJ2-1
CASSPPSKTDTQYF	TRBV18	TRBJ2-3
CAWRRGLANEQFF	TRBV30	TRBJ2-1
CASSLLGLAGGVEQYF	TRBV12-3/TRBV12-4	TRBJ2-7
CASSQTGEGYEQYF	TRBV3-1	TRBJ2-7
CASSIFGAANQPQHF	TRBV19	TRBJ1-5
CSANREQETQYF	TRBV20-1	TRBJ2-5
CSWSQGTYNEQFF	TRBV20-1	TRBJ2-1
CSVEKVEEGDNEQFF	TRBV29-1	TRBJ2-1